The 3 T cell receptor beta chains given below trace back to one sample, sequenced in a study of long-term antiretroviral therapy in people with HIV. At the survey level, the v3.0 immunoSEQ assay was run. The data were produced by immunoSEQ multiplex PCR, yet TCRdb's version contains in-frame clones alone and is incomplete. This repertoire shows roughly 30,000 clones, approximately 93% found once; its top ten account for approximately 6.8%. This sample comprised unsorted PBMCs, obtained around 6.3 years after starting antiretroviral therapy. Receptors were obtained from a woman in her thirties or forties with HIV.

J is TRBJ2-1 and V is TRBV11-3, with D unresolved. Germline V CDR1 and CDR2: SGHNT, YENEEA. The CDR3 runs to 12 residues. The V end lost 0 bases, the J end lost 13 bases, and 10 bases lay between the germline ends. CDR3 DNA: TGTGCCAGCAGCTTAGATCGGCAGGACCAGTTCTTC. Amino acid sequence: CASSLDRQDQFF.

This clone was counted only a few times. This sequence joins TRBV2 and TRBJ1-6; D is perhaps TRBD1 (5 bases). The CDR3 consists of 13 residues. In germline, CDR1 is SNHLY, CDR2 FYNNEI. Trimming removed 5 bases from V and 7 bases from J, with 9 bases in between. CDR3: CASSQGVNSPLHF. The CDR3 DNA sequence: TGTGCCAGCAGTCAAGGGGTGAATTCACCCCTCCACTTT.

The chain couples TRBV30 to TRBJ1-1, with TRBD1 as a possible D gene (5 bases). The CDR3 is 13 residues long. The germline V gene has CDR1 GTSNPN and CDR2 SVGIG (reference sequence). Trimming pared 2 bases from V and 3 bases from J, leaving 10 bases between. The CDR3 reads CAWSRGQDTEAFF. The DNA for the CDR3 is TGTGCCTGGAGTAGGGGCCAAGACACTGAAGCTTTCTTT. Full variable domain (rest looked up from reference TRBV30 and TRBJ1-1): SQTIHQWPATLVQPVGSPLSLECTVEGTSNPNLYWYRQAAGRGLQLLFYSVGIGQISSEVPQNLSASRPQDRQFILSSKKLLLSDSGFYLCAWSRGQDTEAFFGQGTRLTVV.